The 30 T cell receptor beta chains in this list originate from one sample, sequenced in a study of T cells after somatic rescue of genetic block. Only in-frame clones appear in the TCRdb table, and some are missing; sequencing was by immunoSEQ multiplex PCR. Seen here are approximately 88,000 clones, around 90% observed once, and the top ten hold 1.5% to 2%. Sequenced material: peripheral blood mononuclear cells (PBMCs). Receptor source: a woman between 18 and 29 years old.

V is TRBV28 and J is TRBJ2-4; 9 bases are a match to TRBD1. J was trimmed by 2 bases and V by 6 bases; bases with no gene match: 2. From germline, CDR1 is MDHEN and CDR2 SYDVKM. This CDR3 spans 14 amino acids. CDR3 nucleotide sequence: TGTGCCAGCAGGGGACAGGGTACCAAAAACATTCAGTACTTC. Translated, it gives CASRGQGTKNIQYF.

This clone was detected once. This chain uses TRBV30 with TRBJ2-3; no clear D. V was trimmed by 2 bases and J by 6 bases, leaving 12 bases between them. The CDR3 is 13 residues long. Germline V CDR1 and CDR2: GTSNPN, SVGIG (reference sequence). The DNA for the CDR3 is TGTGCCTGGAGTCACAAGGCCTCCGATACGCAGTATTTT. Protein sequence: CAWSHKASDTQYF.

The chain joins TRBV7-3 to TRBJ1-1; D gene ambiguous. Trimming left V 0 bases short and J 4 bases short, with 6 bases between. The CDR3 loop spans 13 amino acids. CDR1 SGHTA and CDR2 FQGTGA come from the germline V gene. CDR3 sequence (DNA): TGTGCCAGCAGCTTAACCCCAGGCACTGAAGCTTTCTTT. Translating it yields CASSLTPGTEAFF.

The chain recombines TRBV5-4 with TRBJ2-7; 11 bases are a match to TRBD1. CDR3 length: 16 amino acids. Germline loops: CDR1 SGHNT, CDR2 YYREEE (reference sequence). With V trimmed by 4 bases and J by 6 bases, 12 bases remained unmatched. CDR3 in amino acids: CASSPTDRGLRSEQYF. In DNA form, the CDR3 reads TGTGCCAGCAGCCCCACGGACAGGGGGCTTCGGAGCGAGCAGTACTTC.

The chain couples TRBV4-1 to TRBJ2-7; no definite D call. This CDR3 is 15 amino acids long. Per germline, CDR1 MGHRA and CDR2 YSYEKL. Trimming removed 1 base at V and 2 bases at J, with 12 bases between. The CDR3 region is CASSQGPDGPYEQYF. In nucleotides, the CDR3 is TGCGCCAGCAGCCAAGGTCCGGACGGACCCTACGAGCAGTACTTC.

The chain is built from TRBV19 and TRBJ2-3; D unclear. The CDR3 length is 13 residues. From germline, CDR1 is LNHDA and CDR2 SQIVND (reference sequence). The ends were cut back, 5 bases at V and 2 bases at J, with 8 bases in the middle. The CDR3 DNA reads TGTGCCAGTAGTCTAACCCACACAGATACGCAGTATTTT. Encoded protein: CASSLTHTDTQYF.

This rearrangement joins TRBV28 to TRBJ2-7, with 8 bases matching TRBD2. The CDR3 is 16 amino acids. The V segment lost 2 bases and the J segment 4 bases; nucleotides outside the gene matches: 10. CDR1 is MDHEN and CDR2 is SYDVKM in the germline V gene. The CDR3 bases are TGTGCCAGCAGTTTACCATCCAGCGGGAGATGGTACGAGCAGTACTTC. It codes for CASSLPSSGRWYEQYF.

This clone appeared a single time. The chain couples TRBV5-4 to TRBJ2-1; 11 nucleotides align to TRBD2. This CDR3 contains 15 residues. The trim removed 4 bases at V and 7 bases at J, leaving 7 bases unmatched. Germline V CDR1 and CDR2: SGHNT, YYREEE (reference sequence). CDR3 region: CASSHSGRARNEQFF. CDR3 DNA: TGTGCCAGCAGCCATAGCGGGAGGGCGAGAAATGAGCAGTTCTTC.

This chain uses TRBV11-2 with TRBJ2-5, with 14 positions matching TRBD2. This CDR3 region has 16 residues. The V segment lost 6 bases and the J segment 5 bases; nucleotides outside the gene matches: 8. Germline CDR1 SGHAT, CDR2 FQNNGV. Here the CDR3 DNA reads TGTGCCAGCAGAAATGGGACTAGCGGGAGACGTGAGACCCAGTACTTC. This codes for CASRNGTSGRRETQYF.

This clone was seen only once. This chain links TRBV13 with TRBJ1-4; D remains ambiguous. The ends were cut back, 5 bases at V and 7 bases at J, with 8 bases in the middle. This CDR3 spans 12 amino acids. Germline CDR1 and CDR2: PRHDT and FYEKMQ (reference sequence). This CDR3 is CASSPWGEKLFF. In DNA form, the CDR3 reads TGTGCCAGCAGCCCCTGGGGTGAAAAACTGTTTTTT.

The rearrangement uses TRBV5-4 and TRBJ2-5; D is unresolved. This CDR3 is 13 amino acids long. Germline CDR1 and CDR2: SGHNT and YYREEE (reference sequence). V lost 4 bases and J 0 bases, leaving 7 bases between the germline ends. CDR3 region: CASSPYHQETQYF. Here the CDR3 DNA reads TGTGCCAGCAGCCCTTACCACCAAGAGACCCAGTACTTC.

The chain has TRBV29-1 and TRBJ1-5, with D possibly matching TRBD1 (6 bases). The CDR3 covers 13 residues. Trimming removed 4 bases from V and 5 bases from J, with 12 bases in between. Germline V gene sequence: CDR1 SQVTM, CDR2 ANQGSEA. DNA for the CDR3: TGCAGCGTTGCTCCAGGGGCAGATCAGCCCCAGCATTTT. Residues: CSVAPGADQPQHF. Full variable domain (rest looked up from reference TRBV29-1 and TRBJ1-5): SAVISQKPSRDICQRGTSLTIQCQVDSQVTMMFWYRQQPGQSLTLIATANQGSEATYESGFVIDKFPISRPNLTFSTLTVSNMSPEDSSIYLCSVAPGADQPQHFGDGTRLSIL.

The chain combines TRBV5-6 with TRBJ1-1, with 7 bases fitting TRBD1. V was clipped by 3 bases and J by 6 bases; unmatched bases: 11. Germline assignment: CDR1 SGHDT and CDR2 YYEEEE. The CDR3 is 15 amino acids. The CDR3 DNA follows: TGTGCCAGCAGCTCATCAGACAGGGCCACCGCTGAAGCTTTCTTT. Amino acids: CASSSSDRATAEAFF.

This chain links TRBV4-1 with TRBJ2-5, with a tentative D call TRBD1 (6 bases). The J call may not be correct, given that the DNA end is closer to TRBJ2-7. This CDR3 has 15 amino acids. Germline V CDR1 and CDR2: MGHRA, YSYEKL. CDR3 nucleotides: TGCGCCAGCAGCCAGATACCGGACAGCTTCTACGAGCAGTACTTC. Encoded protein: CASSQIPDSFYEQYF.

V usage is TRBV27 and J usage is TRBJ2-7, with 9 positions matching TRBD2. V shed 8 bases, J shed 4 bases, and the junction held 9 bases outside the gene matches. Germline V gene sequence: CDR1 MNHEY, CDR2 SMNVEV (reference sequence). The CDR3 runs to 14 residues. DNA of the CDR3: TGTGCCAGCGGACTTAGCGGGAGCCATTACGAGCAGTACTTC. Amino acid sequence: CASGLSGSHYEQYF.

This clone was found a few times. The genes are TRBV6-1 and TRBJ2-3; D may correspond to TRBD1 or TRBD2 (7 bases each). Germline assignment: CDR1 MNHNS and CDR2 SASEGT. With 6 bases removed from V and 4 bases from J, the gap between germline ends came to 17 bases. The CDR3 has 15 residues. The CDR3 bases are TGTGCCAGCAGCCTAAACAGGGGAGGGTCAGATACGCAGTATTTT. This encodes CASSLNRGGSDTQYF.

A single count supports this clone. This rearrangement joins TRBV6-5 to TRBJ2-1, with TRBD2 identical over 7 bases. The CDR3 is 16 residues long. V shed 2 bases and J 6 bases; nucleotides not matched to a gene: 10. The germline gives CDR1 MNHEY, CDR2 SVGAGI. The CDR3 spells CASSYTGGREFNEQFF. The CDR3 nucleotides are TGTGCCAGCAGTTACACTGGTGGGAGGGAGTTCAATGAGCAGTTCTTC.

The J gene is TRBJ2-7, the V gene TRBV25-1; 10 positions match TRBD1. The CDR3 runs to 15 residues. The V gene's germline CDR1 is MGHDK and CDR2 SYGVNS. With 2 bases clipped from V and 2 bases from J, the junction kept 3 bases outside the gene matches. The DNA for the CDR3 is TGTGCCAGCAGTGAAGGACAGGGGGGCACCTACGAGCAGTACTTC. Translated: CASSEGQGGTYEQYF.

This clone occurred a few times. J is TRBJ1-2 and V is TRBV6-4, with D uncertain. CDR3 length: 15 amino acids. CDR1 is MRHNA and CDR2 is SNTAGT in the germline V gene. V lost 6 bases to trimming and J lost 5 bases, with 19 bases between them. In nucleotides, the CDR3 is TGTGCCAGCAGCAAACACGGGGAGACGCTATATGGCTACACCTTC. It encodes CASSKHGETLYGYTF.

As for this clone: The sample carries other DNA sequences with the same CDR3. V is TRBV5-1 and J is TRBJ2-3; D might be TRBD2 (6 bases). This CDR3 region has 15 residues. The V gene lost 0 bases and the J gene lost 0 bases, with 8 bases spanning the gap. Per the germline V gene, CDR1 is SGHRS and CDR2 is YFSETQ. The CDR3 protein is CASSLAGTSTDTQYF. The DNA for the CDR3 is TGCGCCAGCAGCTTGGCCGGGACTAGCACAGATACGCAGTATTTT.

V gene TRBV27 combines with J gene TRBJ2-2, with 13 nucleotides matching TRBD2. CDR1 and CDR2 (germline): MNHEY, SMNVEV (reference sequence). The CDR3 is 16 residues long. The junction had 1 base not matched to a gene; V was cut back by 6 bases and J by 0 bases. The CDR3 DNA reads TGTGCCAGCAGGGGACTAGCGGGGACGAACACCGGGGAGCTGTTTTTT. Its translation: CASRGLAGTNTGELFF.

The CDR3 nucleotides read TGCGCCAGCAGTGAGGACGCGACGAGGGCGTCTGGAAACACCATATATTTT. As protein: CASSEDATRASGNTIYF. V gene TRBV10-1 combines with J gene TRBJ1-3; the D is unclear. CDR3 length equals 17 residues. V gave up 2 bases and J gave up 1 base, with 15 bases separating them. Germline V CDR1 and CDR2: WNHNN, SYGVQD (reference sequence).

The count of this clone is one. The chain links TRBV19 to TRBJ1-1, with TRBD1 matching 9 bases. V trimming: 3 bases; J trimming: 6 bases; junction bases outside the gene matches: 5. The germline CDR1 and CDR2 sequences are LNHDA and SQIVND (reference sequence). The CDR3 sequence is 14 residues long. The CDR3 loop is CASSIRQGVSEAFF. The DNA of the CDR3 is TGTGCCAGTAGTATCCGACAGGGGGTCTCTGAAGCTTTCTTT.

The CDR3: CATSRDFETQYF. The CDR3, as DNA: TGTGCCACCAGCAGAGATTTCGAGACCCAGTACTTC. The chain links TRBV15 to TRBJ2-5; D remains unclear. CDR3 length: 12 amino acids. Germline lookup yields CDR1 LNHNV and CDR2 YYDKDF (reference sequence). Trimming shortened V by 0 bases and J by 5 bases, and 4 bases separated the two germline ends.

This sequence joins TRBV7-2 and TRBJ2-1; D is unresolved. The CDR3 is 12 residues long. The V and J ends lost 5 bases and 6 bases respectively, with 8 bases between them. In germline, CDR1 is SGHTA, CDR2 FQGNSA. CDR3 in DNA: TGTGCCAGCAGCCCTTCGTTCAATGAGCAGTTCTTC. Protein product: CASSPSFNEQFF. The whole variable domain, filled in from reference TRBV7-2 and TRBJ2-1, reads GAGVSQSPSNKVTEKGKDVELRCDPISGHTALYWYRQSLGQGLEFLIYFQGNSAPDKSGLPSDRFSAERTGGSVSTLTIQRTQQEDSAVYLCASSPSFNEQFFGPGTRLTVL.

The chain is built from TRBV30 and TRBJ1-3, with 8 bases matching TRBD1. The germline CDR1 and CDR2 sequences are GTSNPN and SVGIG (reference sequence). The CDR3 extends over 11 amino acids. After removal of 8 bases from V and 4 bases from J, the junction contained 1 base not matched to a gene. The CDR3 DNA reads as TGTGCCGGACAGGGAGGAAACACCATATATTTT. It translates to CAGQGGNTIYF.

The genes are TRBV28 and TRBJ2-7; 7 bases map to TRBD1. The CDR3 spans 18 residues. V dropped 3 bases and J dropped 9; count of bases not matched to a gene: 23. From germline, CDR1 is MDHEN and CDR2 SYDVKM. The CDR3 here is CASSLGWSFNTGATGQYF. CDR3 sequence (DNA): TGTGCCAGCAGTTTGGGGTGGTCATTTAATACAGGGGCCACGGGGCAGTACTTC.

The V call is TRBV30, the J call TRBJ1-5, with 8 bases lining up with TRBD1. After removal of 2 bases from V and 5 bases from J, the junction contained 8 bases not matched to a gene. The CDR3 totals 15 residues. CDR1 GTSNPN and CDR2 SVGIG come from the germline V gene (reference sequence). CDR3 protein: CAWSPTGGKDQPQHF. The CDR3 region has the DNA TGTGCCTGGAGTCCAACAGGGGGAAAGGATCAGCCCCAGCATTTT.

V gene TRBV28 combines with J gene TRBJ1-2, with D unresolved. Germline V gene sequence: CDR1 MDHEN, CDR2 SYDVKM. There are 12 residues in the CDR3. The germline V and J ends were trimmed by 2 bases and 7 bases, with 8 bases remaining between them. The DNA of the CDR3 is TGTGCCAGCAGTTTACAAGTAGTTGGCTACACCTTC. This gives the protein CASSLQVVGYTF.

The V and J genes are TRBV10-2 and TRBJ2-7; TRBD2 agrees at 7 bases. The V gene's germline CDR1 is WSHSY and CDR2 SAAADI. The V and J ends lost 3 bases and 0 bases, in that order; junction bases with no gene match: 5. This CDR3 contains 15 residues. CDR3 nucleotide sequence: TGCGCCAGCAGTGATGAGGGAGGGTACTCCTACGAGCAGTACTTC. It is translated as CASSDEGGYSYEQYF.